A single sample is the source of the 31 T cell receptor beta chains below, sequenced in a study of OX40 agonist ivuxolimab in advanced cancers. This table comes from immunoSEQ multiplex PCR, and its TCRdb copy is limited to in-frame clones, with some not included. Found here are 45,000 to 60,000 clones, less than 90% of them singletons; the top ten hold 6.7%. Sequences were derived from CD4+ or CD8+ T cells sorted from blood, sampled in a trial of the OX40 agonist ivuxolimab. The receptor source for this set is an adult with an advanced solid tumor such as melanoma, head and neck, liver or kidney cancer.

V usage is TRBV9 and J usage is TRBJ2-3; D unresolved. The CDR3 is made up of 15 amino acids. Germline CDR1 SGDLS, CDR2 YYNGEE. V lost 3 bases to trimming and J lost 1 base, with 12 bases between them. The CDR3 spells CASSGRYSGTDTQYF. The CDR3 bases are TGTGCCAGCAGCGGCCGTTACTCGGGCACAGATACGCAGTATTTT.

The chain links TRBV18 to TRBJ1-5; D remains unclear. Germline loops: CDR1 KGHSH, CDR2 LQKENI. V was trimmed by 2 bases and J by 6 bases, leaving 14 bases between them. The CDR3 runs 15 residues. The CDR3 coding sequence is TGTGCCAGCTCACCAGACCGGAAACCCGGTCAGCCCCAGCATTTT. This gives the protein CASSPDRKPGQPQHF.

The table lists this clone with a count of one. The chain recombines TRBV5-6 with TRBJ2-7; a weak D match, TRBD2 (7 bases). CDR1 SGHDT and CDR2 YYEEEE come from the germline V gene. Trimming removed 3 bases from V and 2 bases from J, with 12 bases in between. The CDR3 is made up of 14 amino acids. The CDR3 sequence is CASSSGGQTYEQYF. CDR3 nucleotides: TGTGCCAGCAGCTCGGGGGGACAAACCTACGAGCAGTACTTC.

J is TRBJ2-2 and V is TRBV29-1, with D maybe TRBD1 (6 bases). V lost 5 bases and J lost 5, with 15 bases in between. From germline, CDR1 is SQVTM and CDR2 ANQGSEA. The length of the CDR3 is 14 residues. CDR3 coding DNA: TGCAGCGTTAGGTCAGGGGCGCAAACCGGGGAGCTGTTTTTT. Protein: CSVRSGAQTGELFF.

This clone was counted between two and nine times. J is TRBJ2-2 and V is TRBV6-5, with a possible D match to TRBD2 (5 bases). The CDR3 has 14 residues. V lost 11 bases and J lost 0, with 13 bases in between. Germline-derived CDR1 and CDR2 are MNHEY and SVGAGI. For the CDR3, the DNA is TGTGCCGGGAGCAAGGGCACGAACACCGGGGAGCTGTTTTTT. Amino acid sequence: CAGSKGTNTGELFF.

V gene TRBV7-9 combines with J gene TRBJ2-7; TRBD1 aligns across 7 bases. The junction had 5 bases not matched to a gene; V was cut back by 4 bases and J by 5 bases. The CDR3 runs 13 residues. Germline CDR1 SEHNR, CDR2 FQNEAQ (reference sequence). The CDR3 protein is CASSSTGLHEQYF. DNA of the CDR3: TGTGCCAGCAGCTCGACAGGGCTCCACGAGCAGTACTTC. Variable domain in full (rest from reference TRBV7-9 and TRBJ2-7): DTGVSQNPRHKITKRGQNVTFRCDPISEHNRLYWYRQTLGQGPEFLTYFQNEAQLEKSRLLSDRFSAERPKGSFSTLEIQRTEQGDSAMYLCASSSTGLHEQYFGPGTRLTVT.

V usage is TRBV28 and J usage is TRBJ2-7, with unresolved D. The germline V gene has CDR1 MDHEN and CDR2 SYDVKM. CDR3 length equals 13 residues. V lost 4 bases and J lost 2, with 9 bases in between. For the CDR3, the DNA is TGTGCCAGCAGTTCCACTACCCCCTACGAGCAGTACTTC. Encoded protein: CASSSTTPYEQYF. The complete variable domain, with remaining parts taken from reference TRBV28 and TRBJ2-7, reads DVKVTQSSRYLVKRTGEKVFLECVQDMDHENMFWYRQDPGLGLRLIYFSYDVKMKEKGDIPEGYSVSREKKERFSLILESASTNQTSMYLCASSSTTPYEQYFGPGTRLTVT.

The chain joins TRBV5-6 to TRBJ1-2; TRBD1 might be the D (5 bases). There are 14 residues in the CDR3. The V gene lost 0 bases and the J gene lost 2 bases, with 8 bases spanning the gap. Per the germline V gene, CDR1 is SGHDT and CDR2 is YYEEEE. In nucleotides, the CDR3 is TGTGCCAGCAGCTTGGACAGGCGAAACTATGGCTACACCTTC. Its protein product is CASSLDRRNYGYTF.

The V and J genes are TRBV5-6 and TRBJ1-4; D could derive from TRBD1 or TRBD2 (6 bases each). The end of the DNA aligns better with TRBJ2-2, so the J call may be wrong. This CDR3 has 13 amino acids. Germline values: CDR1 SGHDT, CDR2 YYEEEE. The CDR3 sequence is CASIRRRGEELFF. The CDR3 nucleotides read TGTGCCAGCATCCGTAGGAGGGGGGAGGAGCTGTTTTTT.

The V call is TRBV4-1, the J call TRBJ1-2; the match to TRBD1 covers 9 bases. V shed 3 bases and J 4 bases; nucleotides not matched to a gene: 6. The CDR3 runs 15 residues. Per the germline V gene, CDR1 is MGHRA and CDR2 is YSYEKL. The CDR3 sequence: CASSQRDRVSYGYTF. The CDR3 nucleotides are TGCGCCAGCAGCCAGAGGGACAGGGTCAGCTATGGCTACACCTTC.

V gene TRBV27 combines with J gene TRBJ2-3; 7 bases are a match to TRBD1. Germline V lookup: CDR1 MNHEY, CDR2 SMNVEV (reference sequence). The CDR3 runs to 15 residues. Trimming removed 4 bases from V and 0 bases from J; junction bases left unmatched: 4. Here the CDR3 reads CASSYTGASTDTQYF. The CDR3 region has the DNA TGTGCCAGCAGTTACACAGGGGCGAGCACAGATACGCAGTATTTT.

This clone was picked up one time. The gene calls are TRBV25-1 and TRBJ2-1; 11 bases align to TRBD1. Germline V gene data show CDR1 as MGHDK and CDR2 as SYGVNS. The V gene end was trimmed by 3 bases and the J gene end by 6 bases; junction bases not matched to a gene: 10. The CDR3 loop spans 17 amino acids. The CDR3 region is CASSDLIGTGGGNEQFF. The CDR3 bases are TGTGCCAGCAGTGACCTTATCGGGACAGGGGGGGGCAATGAGCAGTTCTTC.

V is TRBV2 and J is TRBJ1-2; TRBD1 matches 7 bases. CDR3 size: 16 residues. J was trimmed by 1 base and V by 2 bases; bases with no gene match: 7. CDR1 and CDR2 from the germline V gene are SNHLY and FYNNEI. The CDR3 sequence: CASSELEGAGNYGYTF. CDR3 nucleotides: TGTGCCAGCAGTGAACTTGAGGGGGCGGGTAACTATGGCTACACCTTC.

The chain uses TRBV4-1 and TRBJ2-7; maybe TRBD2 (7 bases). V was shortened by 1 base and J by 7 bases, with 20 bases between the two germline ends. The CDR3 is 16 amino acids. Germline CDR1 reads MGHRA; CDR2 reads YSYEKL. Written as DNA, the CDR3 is TGCGCCAGCAGCCAAGTCACCGGGGGGCCCCAAGGGGAGCAGTACTTC. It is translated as CASSQVTGGPQGEQYF.

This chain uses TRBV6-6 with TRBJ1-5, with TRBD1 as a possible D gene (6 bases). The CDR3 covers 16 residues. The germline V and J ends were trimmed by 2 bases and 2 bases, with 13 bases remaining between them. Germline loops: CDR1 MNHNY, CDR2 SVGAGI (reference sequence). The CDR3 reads CASSYVGAAGNQPQHF. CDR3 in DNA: TGTGCCAGCAGTTACGTGGGGGCCGCGGGCAATCAGCCCCAGCATTTT.

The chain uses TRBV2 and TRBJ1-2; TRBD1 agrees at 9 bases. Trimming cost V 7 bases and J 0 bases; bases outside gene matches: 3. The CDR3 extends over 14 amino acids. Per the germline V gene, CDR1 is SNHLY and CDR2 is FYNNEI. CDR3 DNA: TGTGCCAGCAATGGACAGGGGACTAACTATGGCTACACCTTC. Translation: CASNGQGTNYGYTF.

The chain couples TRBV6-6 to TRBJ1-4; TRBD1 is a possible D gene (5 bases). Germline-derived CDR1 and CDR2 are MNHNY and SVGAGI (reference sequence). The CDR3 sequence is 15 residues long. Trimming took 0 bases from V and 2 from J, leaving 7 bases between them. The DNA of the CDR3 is TGTGCCAGCAGTTACTCTGGGGGGACTAATGAAAAACTGTTTTTT. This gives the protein CASSYSGGTNEKLFF.

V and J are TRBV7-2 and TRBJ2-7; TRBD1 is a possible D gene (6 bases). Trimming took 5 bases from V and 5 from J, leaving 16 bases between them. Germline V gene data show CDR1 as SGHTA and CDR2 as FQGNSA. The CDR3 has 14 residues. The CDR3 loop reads CASSLLGAGDEQYF. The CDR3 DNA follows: TGTGCCAGCAGCCTATTGGGGGCAGGAGACGAGCAGTACTTC.

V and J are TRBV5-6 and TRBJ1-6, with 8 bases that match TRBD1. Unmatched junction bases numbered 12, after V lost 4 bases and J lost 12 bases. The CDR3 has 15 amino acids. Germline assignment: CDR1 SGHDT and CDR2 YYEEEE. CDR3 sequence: CASSRNDRGLIPLHF. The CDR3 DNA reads TGTGCCAGCAGCAGGAACGACAGGGGCTTAATACCCCTCCACTTT.

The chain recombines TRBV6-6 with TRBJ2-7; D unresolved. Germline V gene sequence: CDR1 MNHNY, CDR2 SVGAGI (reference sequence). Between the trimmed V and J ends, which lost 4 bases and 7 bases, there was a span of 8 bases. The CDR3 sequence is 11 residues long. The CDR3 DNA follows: TGTGCCAGCAGTTCGGAGAGGGAGCAGTACTTC. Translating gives CASSSEREQYF.

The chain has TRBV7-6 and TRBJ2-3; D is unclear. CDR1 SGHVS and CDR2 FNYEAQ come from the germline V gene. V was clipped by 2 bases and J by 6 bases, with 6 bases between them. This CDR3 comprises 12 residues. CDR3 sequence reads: CASSLKLDTQYF. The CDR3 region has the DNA TGTGCCAGCAGCTTAAAATTGGATACGCAGTATTTT. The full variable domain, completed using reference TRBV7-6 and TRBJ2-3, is GAGVSQSPRYKVTKRGQDVALRCDPISGHVSLYWYRQALGQGPEFLTYFNYEAQQDKSGLPNDRFSAERPEGSISTLTIQRTEQRDSAMYRCASSLKLDTQYFGPGTRLTVL.

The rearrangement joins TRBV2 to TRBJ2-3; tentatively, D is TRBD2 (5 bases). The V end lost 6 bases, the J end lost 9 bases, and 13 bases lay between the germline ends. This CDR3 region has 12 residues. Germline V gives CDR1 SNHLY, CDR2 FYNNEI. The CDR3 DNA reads TGTGCCAGCAGCGCGGACTCGCCGACGCAGTATTTT. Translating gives CASSADSPTQYF.

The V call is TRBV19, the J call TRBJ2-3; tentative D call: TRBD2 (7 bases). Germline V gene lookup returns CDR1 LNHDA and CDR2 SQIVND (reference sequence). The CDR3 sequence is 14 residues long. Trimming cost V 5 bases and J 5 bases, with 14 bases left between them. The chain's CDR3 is CASSSRGGEDTQYF. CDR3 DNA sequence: TGTGCCAGTAGTTCGAGAGGGGGGGAAGATACGCAGTATTTT.

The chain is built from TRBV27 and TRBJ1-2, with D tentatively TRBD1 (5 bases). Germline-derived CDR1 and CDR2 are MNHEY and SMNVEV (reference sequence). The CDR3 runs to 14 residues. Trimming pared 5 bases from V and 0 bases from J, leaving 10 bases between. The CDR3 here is CASSPGGTNYGYTF. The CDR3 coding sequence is TGTGCCAGCAGTCCTGGGGGAACTAACTATGGCTACACCTTC.

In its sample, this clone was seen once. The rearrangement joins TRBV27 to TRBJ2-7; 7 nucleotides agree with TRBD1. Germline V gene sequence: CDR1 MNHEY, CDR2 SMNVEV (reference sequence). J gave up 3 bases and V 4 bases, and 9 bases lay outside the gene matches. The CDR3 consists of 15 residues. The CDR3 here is CASSSSLRQGYEQYF. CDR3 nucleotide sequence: TGTGCCAGCAGTTCCTCACTTAGACAGGGCTACGAGCAGTACTTC.

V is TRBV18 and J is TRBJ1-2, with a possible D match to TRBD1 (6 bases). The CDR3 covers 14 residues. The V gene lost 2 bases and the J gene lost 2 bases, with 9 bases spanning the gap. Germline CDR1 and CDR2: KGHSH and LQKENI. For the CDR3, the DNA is TGTGCCAGCTCACCAACAGGGACCAACTATGGCTACACCTTC. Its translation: CASSPTGTNYGYTF.

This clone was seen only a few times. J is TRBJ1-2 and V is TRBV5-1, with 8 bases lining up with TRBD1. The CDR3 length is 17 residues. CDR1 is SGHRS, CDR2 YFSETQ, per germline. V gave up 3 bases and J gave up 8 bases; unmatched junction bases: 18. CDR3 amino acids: CASSSDRGVMKNQGYTF. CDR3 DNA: TGCGCCAGCAGCTCTGACAGGGGAGTTATGAAGAATCAGGGCTACACCTTC.

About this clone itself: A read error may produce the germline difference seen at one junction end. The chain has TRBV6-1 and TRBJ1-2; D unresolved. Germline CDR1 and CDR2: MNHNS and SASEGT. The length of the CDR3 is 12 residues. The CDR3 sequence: CASIPIEPPQFF. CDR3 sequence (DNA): TGTGCCAGCATACCGATAGAGCCCCCCCAATTTTTC.

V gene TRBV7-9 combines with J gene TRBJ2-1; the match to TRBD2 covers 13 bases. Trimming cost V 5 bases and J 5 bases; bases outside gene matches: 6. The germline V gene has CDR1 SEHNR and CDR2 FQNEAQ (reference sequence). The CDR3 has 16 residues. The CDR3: CASSLGLAGAHNEQFF. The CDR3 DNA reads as TGTGCCAGCAGCCTTGGACTAGCGGGGGCGCACAATGAGCAGTTCTTC.

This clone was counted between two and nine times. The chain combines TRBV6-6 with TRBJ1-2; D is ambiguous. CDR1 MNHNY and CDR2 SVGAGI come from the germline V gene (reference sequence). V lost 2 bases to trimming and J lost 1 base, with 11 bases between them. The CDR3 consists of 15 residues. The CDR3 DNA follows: TGTGCCAGCAGTTACAGGGTTCTCCTTAACTATGGCTACACCTTC. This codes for CASSYRVLLNYGYTF.

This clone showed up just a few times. The CDR3 coding sequence is TGTGCCAGCAGTTACACGACTGTCCCGGGAGAGACCCAGTACTTC. Translation: CASSYTTVPGETQYF. This chain joins TRBV6-5 and TRBJ2-5; D unresolved. Germline loops: CDR1 MNHEY, CDR2 SVGAGI. V was pared by 2 bases and J by 4 bases, with 14 bases between. There are 15 residues in the CDR3.